This T cell receptor beta chain derives from a study of blood T cells in healthy people across ages. Drawing of peripheral blood yielded about 9.6 milliliters from each donor. CDR3 length equals 17 residues. V lost 7 bases to trimming and J lost 5 bases; unmatched junction nucleotides: 17. Germline CDR1 PRHDT, CDR2 FYEKMQ (reference sequence). In regard to this clonotype: Antigen unknown.

Primed by a sample-barcoded 5' primer and a J-beta primer mix, a second PCR proceeded for roughly 6 to 12 cycles. In TCRdb, the 5' RACE reads were re-called with MiXCR into one record per CDR3 protein. Of under 800,000 distinct CDR3 sequences listed, roughly 41% were seen once; the top ten hold 20% to 25%. The study, taken as a whole, reports: Naive T cell percentage by flow cytometry tracked strongly with beta diversity. Researchers deemed the diversity estimates from one million T cells underestimates.

The source is a woman aged 55-70 years in good health. The specimen sequenced was blood. The gene calls are TRBV13 and TRBJ2-7, with 10 bases lining up with TRBD2. CDR3 sequence: CASTHNPKGLASNEQYF. The CDR3 DNA follows: TGTGCCAGCACCCATAACCCCAAGGGACTAGCGTCGAACGAGCAGTACTTC.